This T cell receptor beta chain comes out of a study of blood T cell repertoires in COVID-19. Study-level information: COVID-19 samples from acute and convalescent phases originated in the United States, Italy and Spain. Sources were T cells, B-cell-depleted T cells, or PBMCs; the material itself was cDNA or gDNA.

Original analysis: Amplification from reference gene primers served as the basis for estimated nucleated cell counts. Sequenced by immunoSEQ multiplex PCR; TCRdb stores in-frame clones only, minus some. The V and J calls and the clone size are those of that table, but D and trimming were determined from the DNA. In the table there are tens of thousands of clones, around 83% of which are singletons. This clone was picked up a small number of times. The CDR3 runs 13 residues. CDR1 is MDHEN and CDR2 is SYDVKM in the germline V gene. Trimming left V 10 bases short and J 7 bases short, with 19 bases between.

The source is a man in his fifties with active COVID-19. Sequencing input: peripheral blood. This chain joins TRBV28 and TRBJ1-2; the D gene is possibly TRBD1 (5 bases). The CDR3, as DNA: TGTGCCACCCCGGGAGGCCTGGGGGGTGGCTACACCTTC. It encodes CATPGGLGGGYTF.